The 32 T cell receptor beta chains reported below all come from one sample, sequenced in a study of T-cell memory formation after mild COVID-19. One entry per CDR3 protein, called by TCRdb with MiXCR from the 5' RACE reads. The table includes around 300,000 distinct CDR3 sequences, roughly 13% detected once. Material for sequencing was PBMCs or a T cell subset sorted from them (not recorded which). These receptors all come from a man between 18 and 35 years old who had mild COVID-19 (a few samples of this study predate the infection). Cell type and time point are not known.

The chain couples TRBV9 to TRBJ1-1; D possibly corresponds to TRBD1 (6 bases). The CDR3 spans 16 residues. V was cut by 2 bases and J by 0 bases, with 14 bases left in between. Germline CDR1 and CDR2: SGDLS and YYNGEE. This CDR3 is CASSVNRDTMNTEAFF. CDR3 in DNA: TGTGCCAGCAGCGTCAACCGGGACACCATGAACACTGAAGCTTTCTTT.

This clonotype showed up just a few times. The CDR3 sequence is CASRRGPYEQYV. In DNA, the CDR3 is TGTGCCAGCAGACGGGGGCCCTACGAGCAGTACGTC. This rearrangement joins TRBV5-6 to TRBJ2-7; the D call may be TRBD1 or TRBD2 (6 bases each). Germline CDR1 reads SGHDT; CDR2 reads YYEEEE. Trimming stripped 5 bases from V and 2 bases from J, with 8 bases between. The CDR3 is 12 residues long.

The chain's CDR3 is CASRDRNSPLHF. Written as DNA, the CDR3 is TGTGCCAGCAGAGACAGGAATTCACCCCTCCACTTT. The genes are TRBV25-1 and TRBJ1-6; weak D call: TRBD1 (6 bases). CDR1 is MGHDK, CDR2 SYGVNS, per germline. This CDR3 spans 12 amino acids. The V gene lost 6 bases and the J gene lost 7 bases, with 7 bases spanning the gap. Full variable domain (outside the CDR3, taken from reference TRBV25-1 and TRBJ1-6): EADIYQTPRYLVIGTGKKITLECSQTMGHDKMYWYQQDPGMELHLIHYSYGVNSTEKGDLSSESTVSRIRTEHFPLTLESARPSHTSQYLCASRDRNSPLHFGNGTRLTVT.

This clonotype showed up just a few times. The rearrangement joins TRBV29-1 to TRBJ1-5; 7 bases line up with TRBD1. This CDR3 has 13 amino acids. Germline V gene lookup returns CDR1 SQVTM and CDR2 ANQGSEA. The junction had 6 bases not matched to a gene; V was cut back by 7 bases and J by 3 bases. The CDR3 loop is CSASQGNNQPQHF. The CDR3 bases are TGCAGCGCCTCACAGGGGAACAATCAGCCCCAGCATTTT.

This clonotype was observed a few times. This chain links TRBV7-9 with TRBJ2-2, with 7 bases fitting TRBD1. V was pared by 6 bases and J by 6 bases, with 10 bases of the junction left unmatched. This CDR3 region has 15 residues. Germline loops: CDR1 SEHNR, CDR2 FQNEAQ (reference sequence). The CDR3 sequence: CASRPDRKTAGELFF. CDR3 coding DNA: TGTGCCAGCAGACCGGACAGGAAGACCGCCGGGGAGCTGTTTTTT. Full variable domain (remainder filled in from reference TRBV7-9 and TRBJ2-2): DTGVSQNPRHKITKRGQNVTFRCDPISEHNRLYWYRQTLGQGPEFLTYFQNEAQLEKSRLLSDRFSAERPKGSFSTLEIQRTEQGDSAMYLCASRPDRKTAGELFFGEGSRLTVL.

There are many counts of this clonotype. The chain couples TRBV5-1 to TRBJ2-7; 8 bases are shared with TRBD1. Per the germline V gene, CDR1 is SGHRS and CDR2 is YFSETQ. This CDR3 has 14 residues. J lost 3 bases, V lost 0 bases, and 2 bases had no gene match. CDR3 nucleotide sequence: TGCGCCAGCAGCTTGGCTGGACAGGGCTACGAGCAGTACTTC. Translated: CASSLAGQGYEQYF.

This clonotype was counted only a few times. The rearrangement joins TRBV5-4 to TRBJ1-3; D unresolved. The CDR3 is 15 residues long. V was cut by 0 bases and J by 0 bases, with 7 bases left in between. Germline CDR1 is SGHNT and CDR2 is YYREEE (reference sequence). As DNA, the CDR3 is TGTGCCAGCAGCTTGGGAAGGAGCTCTGGAAACACCATATATTTT. Translating it yields CASSLGRSSGNTIYF.

This clonotype was observed at least ten times. The chain combines TRBV7-2 with TRBJ1-1; D possibly corresponds to TRBD1 (5 bases). V shed 3 bases and J shed 2 bases, with 10 bases lying between them. This CDR3 comprises 14 residues. Germline V gene data show CDR1 as SGHTA and CDR2 as FQGNSA. The CDR3 region has the DNA TGTGCCAGCAGCTTGTCAGGGCTAAACACTGAAGCTTTCTTT. Translated, it gives CASSLSGLNTEAFF.

The rearrangement uses TRBV4-2 and TRBJ2-2; the match to TRBD1 covers 8 bases. Germline V CDR1 and CDR2: LGHNA, YNFKEQ. The CDR3 consists of 16 residues. Germline trimming cut 2 bases from V and 3 bases from J; bases unmatched to any gene: 5. The CDR3 DNA reads as TGTGCCAGCAGCCAACGCAGGGGGCGCGACACCGGGGAGCTGTTTTTT. Its protein is CASSQRRGRDTGELFF.

This clonotype turned up a few times. This chain connects TRBV5-1 to TRBJ1-2; 7 nucleotides match TRBD1. This CDR3 has 17 amino acids. With 0 bases clipped from V and 4 bases from J, the junction kept 12 bases outside the gene matches. Germline-derived CDR1 and CDR2 are SGHRS and YFSETQ. DNA of the CDR3: TGCGCCAGCAGCTTGGACGCTGGTGGGGGACAGCGCTATGGCTACACCTTC. Translated: CASSLDAGGGQRYGYTF.

CDR3 sequence reads: CASSFADGENIQYF. The CDR3 DNA follows: TGCGCCAGCAGCTTCGCCGACGGAGAAAACATTCAGTACTTC. The chain has TRBV5-1 and TRBJ2-4; unclear D gene. Germline V gene data show CDR1 as SGHRS and CDR2 as YFSETQ. V was trimmed by 2 bases and J by 5 bases, leaving 11 bases between them. This CDR3 has 14 amino acids. The variable domain in full, with the rest retrieved from reference TRBV5-1 and TRBJ2-4, is KAGVTQTPRYLIKTRGQQVTLSCSPISGHRSVSWYQQTPGQGLQFLFEYFSETQRNKGNFPGRFSGRQFSNSRSEMNVSTLELGDSALYLCASSFADGENIQYFGAGTRLSVL.

This clonotype was observed a few times. J is TRBJ2-5 and V is TRBV6-5, with 10 bases lining up with TRBD2. CDR3 size: 16 residues. Germline CDR1 reads MNHEY; CDR2 reads SVGAGI. V lost 10 bases and J lost 2; bases outside the gene matches: 13. The DNA for the CDR3 is TGTGCCACCCAGGCATCAGGACTAGCGGAACAAGAGACCCAGTACTTC. Its protein product is CATQASGLAEQETQYF.

The chain is built from TRBV3-1 and TRBJ2-7; TRBD2 agrees at 7 bases. This CDR3 comprises 15 residues. V gave up 1 base and J gave up 2 bases; unmatched junction bases: 5. Germline V gene data show CDR1 as LGHDT and CDR2 as YNNKEL (reference sequence). The CDR3 loop is CASSQGWGGTYEQYV. CDR3 in DNA: TGTGCCAGCAGCCAAGGTTGGGGGGGGACCTACGAGCAGTACGTC.

In its sample, this clonotype was seen a few times. The V and J genes are TRBV9 and TRBJ2-7; D ambiguous. The CDR3 has 14 residues. CDR1 SGDLS and CDR2 YYNGEE come from the germline V gene. V was pared by 0 bases and J by 7 bases, with 14 bases between. This CDR3 is CASSVGAQMGEQYF. The CDR3, as DNA: TGTGCCAGCAGCGTAGGAGCCCAAATGGGGGAGCAGTACTTC.

Written as DNA, the CDR3 is TGTGCCAGCAGTTTATTGTTGGGTTCCGGCACAGATACGCAGTATTTT. As protein: CASSLLLGSGTDTQYF. The rearrangement uses TRBV12-3 or TRBV12-4 and TRBJ2-3; D call uncertain. The CDR3 runs to 16 residues. The V gene lost 2 bases and the J gene lost 1 base, with 13 bases spanning the gap.

The V and J genes are TRBV4-3 and TRBJ2-3; the match to TRBD2 covers 7 bases. The CDR3 has 18 residues. The V gene's germline CDR1 is LGHNA and CDR2 YSLEER. V shed 0 bases, J shed 1 base, and the junction held 10 bases outside the gene matches. As DNA, the CDR3 is TGCGCCAGCAGCCAAGAACGGGACTATTTCGAGGGCACAGATACGCAGTATTTT. Translating gives CASSQERDYFEGTDTQYF.

Ten or more counts support this clonotype. This CDR3 is CASSARPTGELFF. In DNA form, the CDR3 reads TGTGCCAGCAGTGCCCGCCCCACCGGGGAGCTGTTTTTT. This rearrangement joins TRBV6-2 or TRBV6-3 to TRBJ2-2; D is uncertain. Trimming removed 5 bases at V and 4 bases at J, with 8 bases between. Germline CDR1 is MNHEY and CDR2 is SVGEGT. This CDR3 spans 13 amino acids.

This clonotype showed up just a few times. CDR3 sequence (DNA): TGCAGCGTTACCCTGGGCAATAGCTACGAGCAGTACTTC. Its protein is CSVTLGNSYEQYF. V gene TRBV29-1 combines with J gene TRBJ2-7, with no clear D. From germline, CDR1 is SQVTM and CDR2 ANQGSEA. This CDR3 is 13 amino acids long. Trimming took off 5 bases at V and 3 bases at J, with 14 bases between the two ends.

This chain links TRBV5-4 with TRBJ2-7, with 11 bases that match TRBD1. Germline V gene lookup returns CDR1 SGHNT and CDR2 YYREEE (reference sequence). V lost 4 bases and J lost 3; bases outside the gene matches: 6. CDR3 length: 15 amino acids. The CDR3 nucleotides are TGTGCCAGCAGCCCCGGGGGGACAGGGGGCTACGAGCAGTACTTC. The encoded protein is CASSPGGTGGYEQYF.

This clonotype turned up a few times. The rearrangement links TRBV29-1 to TRBJ1-1; perhaps TRBD1 as D (6 bases). The CDR3 is 14 amino acids. Germline CDR1 and CDR2: SQVTM and ANQGSEA. V lost 5 bases and J lost 5, with 18 bases in between. The chain's CDR3 is CSVYADRRGTEAFF. The CDR3, as DNA: TGCAGCGTTTATGCGGACAGACGTGGGACTGAAGCTTTCTTT.

The chain has TRBV6-2 or TRBV6-3 and TRBJ1-6, with TRBD1 matching 7 bases. Germline V lookup: CDR1 MNHEY, CDR2 SVGEGT. Germline trimming cut 7 bases from V and 8 bases from J; bases unmatched to any gene: 11. This CDR3 has 15 residues. CDR3 nucleotide sequence: TGTGCCAGCATCCAGGGGGTGTTTGGGTATTCACCCCTCCACTTT. Protein: CASIQGVFGYSPLHF.

This clonotype showed up many times. The chain carries TRBV12-3 or TRBV12-4 and TRBJ2-7; D possibly corresponds to TRBD2 (6 bases). The germline V and J ends were trimmed by 2 bases and 0 bases, with 11 bases remaining between them. This CDR3 spans 15 amino acids. The CDR3 region has the DNA TGTGCCAGCAGTTTACAGCGGGTCCGCTCCTACGAGCAGTACTTC. It specifies CASSLQRVRSYEQYF.

The genes are TRBV5-1 and TRBJ2-7; 10 bases match TRBD1. The CDR3 consists of 15 residues. V was pared by 4 bases and J by 2 bases, with 6 bases of the junction left unmatched. Germline CDR1 is SGHRS and CDR2 is YFSETQ. CDR3 coding DNA: TGCGCCAGCAGCATGGGACAGGGGAGCGCCTACGAGCAGTACGTC. Translated, it gives CASSMGQGSAYEQYV.

This clonotype was seen repeatedly, ten times or more. This chain connects TRBV7-9 to TRBJ2-2; 7 bases fit TRBD1. J was trimmed by 0 bases and V by 5 bases; bases with no gene match: 3. Germline loops: CDR1 SEHNR, CDR2 FQNEAQ (reference sequence). The CDR3 is 15 amino acids. CDR3 residues: CASSLGQPNTGELFF. The CDR3 DNA sequence: TGTGCCAGCAGCCTGGGACAGCCGAACACCGGGGAGCTGTTTTTT.

In this sample, this clonotype turned up a few times. The CDR3 nucleotides are TGCAGTGCTCCCCCCCGGACAGGGGTTTCCGGGGAGCTGTTTTTT. Translation: CSAPPRTGVSGELFF. The chain links TRBV20-1 to TRBJ2-2, with 9 bases identical to TRBD1. The CDR3 covers 15 residues. Trimming at V came to 5 bases and at J to 6 bases, leaving 10 bases not matched to a gene. CDR1 is DFQATT, CDR2 SNEGSKA, per germline (reference sequence).

This clonotype turned up a few times. The chain employs TRBV7-2 and TRBJ2-3; 12 bases are shared with TRBD2. CDR3 length equals 17 residues. CDR1 is SGHTA and CDR2 is FQGNSA in the germline V gene. V lost 2 bases and J lost 2; bases outside the gene matches: 5. This CDR3 is CASSLPSGGAHTDTQYF. CDR3 bases: TGTGCCAGCAGCTTACCTAGCGGGGGGGCACACACAGATACGCAGTATTTT.

V usage is TRBV3-1 and J usage is TRBJ2-7; D is unresolved. This CDR3 is 15 amino acids long. The V end was cut by 0 bases, the J end by 2 bases, with 11 bases between. CDR1 and CDR2 (germline): LGHDT, YNNKEL (reference sequence). In DNA form, the CDR3 reads TGTGCCAGCAGCCAAGAAAGCCACACTCCCTACGAGCAGTACTTC. This gives the protein CASSQESHTPYEQYF.

The DNA for the CDR3 is TGTGCCAGCAGCTTTTCTCAGCGGGGCTCCTACAATGAGCAGTTCTTC. Translating gives CASSFSQRGSYNEQFF. V and J are TRBV11-2 and TRBJ2-1; the match to TRBD2 covers 7 bases. The CDR3 sequence is 16 residues long. The V gene end was trimmed by 3 bases and the J gene end by 0 bases; junction bases not matched to a gene: 5. The germline gives CDR1 SGHAT, CDR2 FQNNGV.

This clonotype was counted a single time. The J gene is TRBJ2-1, the V gene TRBV4-1, with TRBD2 identical over 11 bases. The germline V gene has CDR1 MGHRA and CDR2 YSYEKL. This CDR3 is 17 amino acids long. The junction had 8 bases not matched to a gene; V was cut back by 0 bases and J by 7 bases. The chain's CDR3 is CASSQDPLAGAPNEQFF. DNA for the CDR3: TGCGCCAGCAGCCAAGACCCACTAGCGGGGGCCCCAAATGAGCAGTTCTTC.

This clonotype was observed a few times. The chain couples TRBV5-1 to TRBJ2-5; a possible D gene is TRBD2 (5 bases). This CDR3 comprises 16 residues. V lost 3 bases to trimming and J lost 5 bases, with 20 bases between them. Germline values: CDR1 SGHRS, CDR2 YFSETQ. Here the CDR3 reads CASSYRTHRSKETQYF. The CDR3 DNA sequence: TGCGCCAGCAGCTACCGGACTCACCGGAGCAAGGAGACCCAGTACTTC.

The J gene is TRBJ2-7, the V gene TRBV6-5; D unclear. Trimming took off 8 bases at V and 3 bases at J, with 14 bases between the two ends. CDR3 length: 13 amino acids. In germline, CDR1 is MNHEY, CDR2 SVGAGI. Written as DNA, the CDR3 is TGTGCCAGCGCCTCAAGTCCCGACTACGAGCAGTACGTC. Protein: CASASSPDYEQYV.

J is TRBJ2-7 and V is TRBV4-1; D possibly uses TRBD1 or TRBD2 (5 bases each). The germline V and J ends were trimmed by 3 bases and 3 bases, with 18 bases remaining between them. Germline V gene lookup returns CDR1 MGHRA and CDR2 YSYEKL. There are 16 residues in the CDR3. The CDR3 loop is CASSHLRDEENYEQYF. Here the CDR3 DNA reads TGCGCCAGCAGCCACCTCAGGGACGAGGAAAACTACGAGCAGTACTTC.